This T cell receptor beta chain originates from a study of control samples from healthy donors and cancer patients. CDR3 length equals 13 residues. The V end lost 4 bases, the J end lost 9 bases, and 12 bases lay between the germline ends. Germline CDR1 ENHRY, CDR2 SYGVKD. Assay: immunoSEQ multiplex PCR; the TCRdb copy retains only in-frame clones and omits some. The sample consists of about 94,000 clones, about 88% of them appearing once. The sample comprised blood. The TCR was taken from a woman between 45 and 60 years old in good health. This sequence joins TRBV10-3 and TRBJ2-2, with D perhaps matching TRBD1 (6 bases). CDR3 in amino acids: CAISASGDRELFF. The DNA for the CDR3 is TGTGCCATCAGTGCATCAGGGGACCGGGAGCTGTTTTTT.